This T cell receptor (beta chain) came from a study of identifying expanded T cells in peripheral blood. Study-level points and caveats: Clone count variance between approximately two-week samples rose with total template count.

A note on this clone: The antigen is undetermined.

Sequencing was performed with immunoSEQ multiplex PCR; in TCRdb, only in-frame clones are kept and a portion is missing. The table lists some 81,000 clones, about four fifths of them singletons. Germline V gives CDR1 MNHNY, CDR2 SVGAGI (reference sequence). The V end was cut by 2 bases, the J end by 4 bases, with 17 bases between. The CDR3 totals 16 residues. The sequencing input was blood. The clonotype comes from a person between 18 and 69 years old in good health. The chain has TRBV6-6 and TRBJ1-1; possible D gene TRBD1, 5 bases. CDR3 coding DNA: TGTGCCAGCAGTTACCCTGAGGGCAGGGAAGGCACTGAAGCTTTCTTT. Protein: CASSYPEGREGTEAFF.